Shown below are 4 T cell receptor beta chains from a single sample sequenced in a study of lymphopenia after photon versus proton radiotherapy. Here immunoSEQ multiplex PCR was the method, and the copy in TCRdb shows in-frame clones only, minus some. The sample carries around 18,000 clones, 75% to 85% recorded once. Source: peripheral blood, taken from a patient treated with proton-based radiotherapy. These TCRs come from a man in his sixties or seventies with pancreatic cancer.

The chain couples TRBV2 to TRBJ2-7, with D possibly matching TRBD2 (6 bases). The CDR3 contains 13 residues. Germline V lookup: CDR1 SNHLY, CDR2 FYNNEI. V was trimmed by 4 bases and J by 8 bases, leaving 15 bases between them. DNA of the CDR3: TGTGCCAGCAGTGGTCAGGGAGGCTCGCAGCAGTACTTC. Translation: CASSGQGGSQQYF.

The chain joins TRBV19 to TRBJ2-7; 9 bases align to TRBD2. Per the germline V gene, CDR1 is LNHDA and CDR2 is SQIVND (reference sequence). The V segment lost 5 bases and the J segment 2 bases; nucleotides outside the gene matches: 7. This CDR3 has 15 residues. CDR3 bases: TGTGCCAGTAGTCCTGGGACTAGCTCAACCTACGAGCAGTACTTC. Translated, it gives CASSPGTSSTYEQYF.

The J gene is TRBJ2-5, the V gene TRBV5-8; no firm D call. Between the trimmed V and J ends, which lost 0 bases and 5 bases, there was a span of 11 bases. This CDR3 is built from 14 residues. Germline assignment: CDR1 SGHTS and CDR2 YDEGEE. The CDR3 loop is CASSLGWETETQYF. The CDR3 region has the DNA TGTGCCAGCAGCTTGGGGTGGGAAACGGAGACCCAGTACTTC.

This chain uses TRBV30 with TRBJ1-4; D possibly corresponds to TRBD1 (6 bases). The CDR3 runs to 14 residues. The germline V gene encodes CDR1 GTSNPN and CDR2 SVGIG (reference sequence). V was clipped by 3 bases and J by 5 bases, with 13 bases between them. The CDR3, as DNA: TGTGCCTGGAGGGGTCCGGGGGGCAATGAAAAACTGTTTTTT. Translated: CAWRGPGGNEKLFF.